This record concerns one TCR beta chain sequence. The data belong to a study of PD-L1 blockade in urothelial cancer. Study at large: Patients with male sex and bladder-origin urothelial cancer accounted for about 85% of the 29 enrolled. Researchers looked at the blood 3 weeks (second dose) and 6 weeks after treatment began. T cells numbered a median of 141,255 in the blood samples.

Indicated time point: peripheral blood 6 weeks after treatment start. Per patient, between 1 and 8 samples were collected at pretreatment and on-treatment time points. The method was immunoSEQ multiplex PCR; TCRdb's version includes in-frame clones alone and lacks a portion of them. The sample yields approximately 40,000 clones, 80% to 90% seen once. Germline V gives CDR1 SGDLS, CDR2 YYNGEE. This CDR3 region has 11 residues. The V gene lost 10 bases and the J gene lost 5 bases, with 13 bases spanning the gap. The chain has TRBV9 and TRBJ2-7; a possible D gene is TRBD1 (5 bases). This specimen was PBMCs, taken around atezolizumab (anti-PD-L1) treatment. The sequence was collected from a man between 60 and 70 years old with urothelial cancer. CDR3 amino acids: CAGAVGHEQYF. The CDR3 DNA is TGTGCCGGGGCAGTGGGCCACGAGCAGTACTTC.